One sample yielded the 26 T cell receptor beta chains listed below, sequenced in a study of blood T cells in healthy people across ages. PCR was performed a second time for about 6 to 11 cycles using a sample-barcoded 5' primer and a J-beta primer mix. MiXCR, applied by TCRdb to the 5' RACE reads, yields one record per CDR3 protein. Here the sample spans nearly 800,000 distinct CDR3 sequences, approximately 53% being singletons. Specimen: blood. These receptors were taken from a man in his forties or fifties in good health.

The chain links TRBV6-5 to TRBJ2-1; D ambiguous. Germline V gives CDR1 MNHEY, CDR2 SVGAGI. CDR3 length: 12 amino acids. V shed 6 bases and J shed 6 bases, with 9 bases lying between them. CDR3 sequence: CASRTTGNEQFF. The CDR3 coding sequence is TGTGCCAGCAGAACAACGGGCAATGAGCAGTTCTTC.

The chain employs TRBV3-1 and TRBJ1-1; D possibly corresponds to TRBD1 (5 bases). The CDR3 runs to 13 residues. Germline CDR1 is LGHDT and CDR2 is YNNKEL (reference sequence). Trimming took off 1 base at V and 7 bases at J, with 10 bases between the two ends. CDR3 in DNA: TGTGCCAGCAGCCAAGGACCGGGGCGTGAAGCTTTCTTT. This encodes CASSQGPGREAFF.

This rearrangement joins TRBV5-1 to TRBJ2-1, with 11 bases fitting TRBD2. The germline V gene has CDR1 SGHRS and CDR2 YFSETQ. This CDR3 spans 16 amino acids. With 3 bases clipped from V and 6 bases from J, the junction kept 8 bases outside the gene matches. The CDR3 reads CASSSGLAVGSNEQFF. CDR3 in DNA: TGCGCCAGCAGCTCGGGACTAGCGGTAGGATCCAATGAGCAGTTCTTC.

This rearrangement joins TRBV9 to TRBJ2-1; TRBD1 aligns across 7 bases. V shed 4 bases, J shed 12 bases, and the junction held 13 bases outside the gene matches. The CDR3 runs 14 residues. In germline, CDR1 is SGDLS, CDR2 YYNGEE. This chain's CDR3 is CASSPGTVTGGQFF. The DNA for the CDR3 is TGTGCCAGCAGCCCTGGGACAGTGACTGGGGGGCAGTTCTTC. The full variable domain, with the rest looked up from reference TRBV9 and TRBJ2-1, is DSGVTQTPKHLITATGQRVTLRCSPRSGDLSVYWYQQSLDQGLQFLIQYYNGEERAKGNILERFSAQQFPDLHSELNLSSLELGDSALYFCASSPGTVTGGQFFGPGTRLTVL.

Notes on this clonotype: At one end, the junction sequence differs from germline, possibly due to a read error. V and J are TRBV14 and TRBJ2-3; maybe TRBD2 (6 bases). The germline V gene has CDR1 SGHDN and CDR2 FVKESK. The CDR3 covers 15 residues. CDR3 nucleotides: TGTGCCAACAGCCAAGTGGGAGGACGTACAGATACGCAGTATTTT. Translation: CANSQVGGRTDTQYF.

The V and J genes are TRBV12-3 or TRBV12-4 and TRBJ2-7, with 10 bases lining up with TRBD2. This CDR3 is built from 14 residues. V was pared by 5 bases and J by 7 bases, with 8 bases of the junction left unmatched. The CDR3 DNA is TGTGCCAGCAGTAGAAGCGGGGGGGCCAATGAGCAGTACTTC. It codes for CASSRSGGANEQYF.

The J gene is TRBJ2-7, the V gene TRBV12-3 or TRBV12-4; a possible D gene is TRBD2 (7 bases). The V and J ends lost 6 bases and 4 bases respectively, with 19 bases between them. CDR3 length: 15 residues. The CDR3 nucleotides read TGTGCCAGCAGCCCCAGAGGGGGGGCCGCGTACGAGCAGTACTTC. Translation: CASSPRGGAAYEQYF.

The chain uses TRBV7-2 and TRBJ2-3; 9 nucleotides match TRBD2. Trimming removed 2 bases from V and 2 bases from J; junction bases left unmatched: 5. Germline lookup yields CDR1 SGHTA and CDR2 FQGNSA. The CDR3 consists of 16 residues. The DNA for the CDR3 is TGTGCCAGCAGCTTATTTAGCGGGGGAAACACAGATACGCAGTATTTT. Its protein is CASSLFSGGNTDTQYF.

This sequence joins TRBV29-1 and TRBJ1-4; D not certain. V lost 4 bases to trimming and J lost 4 bases, with 10 bases between them. This CDR3 spans 13 amino acids. The germline V gene encodes CDR1 SQVTM and CDR2 ANQGSEA. The CDR3 sequence is CSVVDGLNEKLFF. CDR3 nucleotide sequence: TGCAGCGTTGTGGACGGGCTTAATGAAAAACTGTTTTTT.

CDR3 region: CASRPQGVSSYEQYF. In DNA, the CDR3 is TGTGCCAGCAGGCCACAGGGGGTTTCGTCCTACGAGCAGTACTTC. V gene TRBV28 combines with J gene TRBJ2-7; TRBD1 aligns across 8 bases. J lost 1 base, V lost 6 bases, and 8 bases had no gene match. The CDR3 is 15 amino acids. Germline CDR1 and CDR2: MDHEN and SYDVKM. The full variable domain, rest sourced from reference TRBV28 and TRBJ2-7, is DVKVTQSSRYLVKRTGEKVFLECVQDMDHENMFWYRQDPGLGLRLIYFSYDVKMKEKGDIPEGYSVSREKKERFSLILESASTNQTSMYLCASRPQGVSSYEQYFGPGTRLTVT.

V is TRBV20-1 and J is TRBJ2-1; D is undetermined. Germline V gene data show CDR1 as DFQATT and CDR2 as SNEGSKA (reference sequence). The CDR3 extends over 14 amino acids. Trimming removed 2 bases at V and 3 bases at J, with 11 bases between. The CDR3 loop reads CSARPPQSYNEQFF. In DNA, the CDR3 is TGCAGTGCTAGACCCCCTCAAAGCTACAATGAGCAGTTCTTC.

This clonotype was seen ten or more times. CDR3 loop: CAVHKSGANVLTF. CDR3 sequence (DNA): TGTGCCGTCCACAAATCTGGGGCCAACGTCCTGACTTTC. The J gene is TRBJ2-6, the V gene TRBV15; no clear D. Germline V CDR1 and CDR2: LNHNV, YYDKDF (reference sequence). Trimming cost V 11 bases and J 1 base, with 9 bases left between them. CDR3 length: 13 amino acids.

The CDR3 DNA is TGTGCCAGCAGGCGGACGGATCGGGACAGGGTAAAAGAGACCCAGTACTTC. It codes for CASRRTDRDRVKETQYF. The rearrangement links TRBV11-2 to TRBJ2-5; 9 bases agree with TRBD1. Germline CDR1 reads SGHAT; CDR2 reads FQNNGV. This CDR3 spans 17 amino acids. Trimming took 6 bases from V and 3 from J; bases not matched to a gene: 14.

This clonotype came up once. The chain's CDR3 is CSALRPSGWGTDTQYF. In nucleotides, the CDR3 is TGCAGTGCGCTTCGCCCGAGCGGATGGGGCACAGATACGCAGTATTTT. The chain recombines TRBV20-1 with TRBJ2-3, with D perhaps TRBD2 (5 bases). V was cut by 6 bases and J by 1 base, with 20 bases left in between. The germline V gene encodes CDR1 DFQATT and CDR2 SNEGSKA (reference sequence). The CDR3 has 16 residues.

The chain carries TRBV2 and TRBJ2-1; D may be TRBD2 (6 bases). The CDR3 runs to 15 residues. The ends were cut back, 5 bases at V and 10 bases at J, with 21 bases in the middle. CDR1 is SNHLY and CDR2 is FYNNEI in the germline V gene. The CDR3 is CASSPGLVSSYEQFF. The CDR3 nucleotides are TGTGCCAGCAGTCCGGGACTGGTTAGCTCCTACGAGCAGTTCTTC.

This clonotype was seen only once. V is TRBV5-1 and J is TRBJ1-1, with D uncertain. CDR1 and CDR2 (germline): SGHRS, YFSETQ. This CDR3 is 13 amino acids long. The V gene lost 4 bases and the J gene lost 1 base, with 8 bases spanning the gap. The CDR3 sequence is CASSRLQNTEAFF. DNA of the CDR3: TGCGCCAGCAGCCGATTGCAGAACACTGAAGCTTTCTTT.

This clonotype showed up many times. The chain has TRBV7-2 and TRBJ2-1; TRBD2 agrees at 10 bases. From germline, CDR1 is SGHTA and CDR2 FQGNSA. J lost 10 bases, V lost 1 base, and 4 bases had no gene match. The CDR3 covers 14 residues. CDR3 DNA: TGTGCCAGCAGCTTAGGGACTAGCGGAGACGAGCAGTTCTTC. Protein: CASSLGTSGDEQFF.

This clonotype was picked up a small number of times. V and J are TRBV20-1 and TRBJ1-5, with a weak D call TRBD1 (6 bases). Germline CDR1 reads DFQATT; CDR2 reads SNEGSKA (reference sequence). The CDR3 loop spans 11 amino acids. The ends were cut back, 7 bases at V and 4 bases at J, with 8 bases in the middle. CDR3 DNA: TGCAGTGTTCAGGGGAATCAGCCCCAGCATTTT. Its translation is CSVQGNQPQHF.

V gene TRBV7-9 combines with J gene TRBJ1-2, with 8 bases fitting TRBD1. With V trimmed by 6 bases and J by 2 bases, 14 bases remained unmatched. The CDR3 loop spans 17 amino acids. CDR1 SEHNR and CDR2 FQNEAQ come from the germline V gene (reference sequence). Written as DNA, the CDR3 is TGTGCCAGCAGTCCAGGGGGCGCCCCGTCTATCAACTATGGCTACACCTTC. This gives the protein CASSPGGAPSINYGYTF.

The chain is built from TRBV19 and TRBJ2-3; D is possibly TRBD1 (6 bases). This CDR3 is built from 15 residues. Trimming removed 5 bases at V and 3 bases at J, with 15 bases between. Germline V gene data show CDR1 as LNHDA and CDR2 as SQIVND (reference sequence). The CDR3 is CASSVQGGGTDTQYF. For the CDR3, the DNA is TGTGCCAGTAGTGTACAGGGTGGGGGTACAGATACGCAGTATTTT.

The V gene is TRBV24-1, the J gene TRBJ2-1, with TRBD1 as a possible D gene (6 bases). Trimming left V 5 bases short and J 4 bases short, with 17 bases between. Germline loops: CDR1 KGHDR, CDR2 SFDVKD. CDR3 size: 16 residues. CDR3 coding DNA: TGTGCCACCAGTGCCGAGGCTAGGGGGTTTTACAATGAGCAGTTCTTC. It specifies CATSAEARGFYNEQFF.

V usage is TRBV7-7 and J usage is TRBJ2-1; 10 bases align to TRBD1. CDR1 SSHAT and CDR2 FNYEAQ come from the germline V gene (reference sequence). The CDR3 spans 13 residues. This CDR3 reads CASARDRGDEQFF. The CDR3 bases are TGTGCTAGCGCCCGGGACAGGGGCGATGAGCAGTTCTTC.

This clonotype came up a few times. The rearrangement links TRBV7-9 to TRBJ2-1, with 7 bases aligning to TRBD2. Germline CDR1 is SEHNR and CDR2 is FQNEAQ (reference sequence). This CDR3 is 13 amino acids long. J gave up 7 bases and V 10 bases, and 10 bases lay outside the gene matches. The CDR3 here is CATTGTIPNEQFF. CDR3 in DNA: TGTGCCACTACCGGGACTATCCCAAATGAGCAGTTCTTC.

The chain recombines TRBV29-1 with TRBJ2-1, with 8 bases identical to TRBD2. The germline gives CDR1 SQVTM, CDR2 ANQGSEA. This CDR3 has 13 amino acids. The J segment lost 6 bases and the V segment lost 2 bases, leaving 3 bases of the junction unmatched. CDR3 amino acids: CSVESGGGNEQFF. DNA of the CDR3: TGCAGCGTTGAAAGCGGGGGCGGCAATGAGCAGTTCTTC.

This clonotype was detected only a few times. The chain has TRBV11-2 and TRBJ2-1, with TRBD2 identical over 8 bases. Germline CDR1 SGHAT, CDR2 FQNNGV. This CDR3 comprises 14 residues. V lost 5 bases and J lost 7; bases outside the gene matches: 7. The CDR3 nucleotides read TGTGCCAGCAGCCTCCCGGGAGGGTGGAATGAGCAGTTCTTC. Translation gives CASSLPGGWNEQFF.

The chain has TRBV5-5 and TRBJ2-1, with 11 bases lining up with TRBD2. With V trimmed by 0 bases and J by 1 base, 6 bases remained unmatched. This CDR3 has 18 amino acids. From germline, CDR1 is SGHKS and CDR2 YYEKEE (reference sequence). The CDR3 sequence is CASSLGTSGRGSYNEQFF. CDR3 nucleotides: TGTGCCAGCAGCTTGGGTACTAGCGGGAGAGGATCCTACAATGAGCAGTTCTTC.